These T cell receptor beta chains were read from a single sample in a study of T-cell reconstitution after alpha-beta-depleted transplantation in children. TCRdb recomputed calls from the PCR reads with MiXCR, one row per CDR3 protein. The sample shows roughly 70,000 distinct CDR3 sequences, roughly 4.9% of them seen only once. Sequencing was performed on PBMCs, mostly from graft donor cells, taken 180 days after TCRalphabeta/CD19-depleted stem cell transplant. All receptors come from a boy under two years old who had a stem cell transplant for acute myeloid leukemia, so the T cells may come from the graft donor. Both conserved end residues are part of each CDR3. The order of the fields is V gene, clone size, J gene, D gene, CDR3 DNA, CDR3 protein. D genes are given only for firm matches. Rows give clone size only sometimes, using once, few, many, or a class for an expanded clone.

TRBV10-3	many	TRBJ2-3	TRBD2	TGTGCCATCAGTGAGTCGACCAGGGTCCGGGGGGCAGATACGCAGTATTTT	CAISESTRVRGADTQYF
TRBV20-1	many	TRBJ2-5	TRBD1	TGCAGTGCTAGAGAAGCCAGGGGGTTCGTTATCCAAGAGACCCAGTACTTC	CSAREARGFVIQETQYF
TRBV6-5	many	TRBJ2-1	NA	TGTGCCACGGGAACTAGTTCAATCTACAATGAGCAGTTCTTC	CATGTSSIYNEQFF
TRBV7-7	many	TRBJ2-3	NA	TGTGCCAGCAGCTTAGGGTTGGGGCCCCCGACAGATACGCAGTATTTT	CASSLGLGPPTDTQYF
TRBV12-3/TRBV12-4	many	TRBJ2-2	NA	TGTGCCAGCAGTTTAGGGAGACGTACGAACACCGGGGAGCTGTTTTTT	CASSLGRRTNTGELFF
TRBV5-4	NA	TRBJ2-3	NA	TGTGCCCCAGGGGGGAGTACAGATACGCAGTATTTT	CAPGGSTDTQYF
TRBV2	few	TRBJ2-1	TRBD2	TGTGCCAGCAGTCCGGGACTAGCGGGGGGGAGCTCCTACAATGAGCAGTTCTTC	CASSPGLAGGSSYNEQFF
TRBV12-3/TRBV12-4	many	TRBJ1-5	NA	TGTGCCAGCAGTTTATGGGTCCAGGGGAGCCAGCCCCAGCATTTT	CASSLWVQGSQPQHF
TRBV6-5	many	TRBJ1-2	NA	TGTGCCAGCAGTTACTCGTGGACCGACTATGGCTACACCTTC	CASSYSWTDYGYTF
TRBV5-1	many	TRBJ2-5	TRBD1	TGCGCCAGCAGCCCGGGACAGTCCAGAGAGACCCAGTACTTC	CASSPGQSRETQYF
TRBV7-2	many	TRBJ1-5	NA	TGTGCCAGCAGCCACTGGGGACGTGGGAATCAGCCCCAGCATTTT	CASSHWGRGNQPQHF
TRBV20-1	many	TRBJ1-3	NA	TGCAGTGCCCGAGAAGGGGGGGTTATAGGAAACACCATATATTTT	CSAREGGVIGNTIYF
TRBV7-1	NA	TRBJ2-3	NA	TGTGCCAGGAGCTCCGGGCTCGCGGATTCTGAGCAGTATTTT	CARSSGLADSEQYF
TRBV28	many	TRBJ1-5	NA	TGTGCCAGCAGTTTAGGCCAGGCTAATCAGCCCCAGCATTTT	CASSLGQANQPQHF
TRBV27	many	TRBJ2-3	NA	TGTGCCAGCAGTCCCGCGGTTCTCCAAGTAAATACGCAGTATTTT	CASSPAVLQVNTQYF
TRBV11-3	many	TRBJ2-7	NA	TGTGCCAGCAGCTTAGTGGGGAGACATGTCTCCTACGAGCAGTACTTC	CASSLVGRHVSYEQYF
TRBV28	many	TRBJ2-5	NA	TGTGCCAGCAGTTTTCCCCAGGCCCTGGGGGAGACCCAGTACTTC	CASSFPQALGETQYF
TRBV11-2	many	TRBJ2-1	NA	TGTGCCAGCACCCATTACAATGAGCAGTTCTTC	CASTHYNEQFF
TRBV24-1	many	TRBJ2-4	TRBD1	TGTGCCACCAGCCTCCCCAGGGGGAAGGAAAACATTCAGTACTTC	CATSLPRGKENIQYF
TRBV20-1	NA	TRBJ1-6	TRBD1	TGCAGTGCGCGGGACAGGGCCTATAATTCACCCCTCCACTTT	CSARDRAYNSPLHF
TRBV29-1	many	TRBJ2-3	TRBD2	TGCAGCGTCCCCTACACTAGCGGTTACTTCACTAGCACAGATACGCAGTATTTT	CSVPYTSGYFTSTDTQYF
TRBV5-4	many	TRBJ1-1	NA	TGTGCCAGCAGCTTGGACGGGGGGAACACTGAAGCTTTCTTT	CASSLDGGNTEAFF
TRBV12-3/TRBV12-4	many	TRBJ2-3	TRBD1	TGTGCCAGCAGTTTGAGACAGGGAACGCAGTATTTT	CASSLRQGTQYF
TRBV10-3	many	TRBJ1-3	NA	TGTGCCATCAGTGAGGACAGGATCTCTGGAAACACCATATATTTT	CAISEDRISGNTIYF
TRBV5-1	many	TRBJ2-1	NA	TGCGCCAGCAGCTTTAGCCCTACGTACAATGAGCAGTTCTTC	CASSFSPTYNEQFF
TRBV20-1	many	TRBJ2-4	NA	TGCAGTGCTAGAGCGGCAGGGGTGGGAAACATTCAGTACTTC	CSARAAGVGNIQYF
TRBV2	many	TRBJ1-2	NA	TGTGCCAGCAGGGTGGACAGTTTCTATGGCTACACCTTC	CASRVDSFYGYTF
TRBV6-6	NA	TRBJ2-1	NA	TGTGCCAGCAGTCGGAATGAGCAGTTCTTC	CASSRNEQFF
TRBV6-5	many	TRBJ1-6	TRBD1	TGTGCCAGCAGTTATCTCTCTTCAGGGGATCCAGGGGGGGGTTCACCCCTCCACTTT	CASSYLSSGDPGGGSPLHF
TRBV20-1	many	TRBJ2-7	TRBD1	TGCAGTGCTAGACGACAGGGAATCTACGAGCAGTACTTC	CSARRQGIYEQYF
TRBV20-1	NA	TRBJ1-2	TRBD1	TGCAGTGCTAACCGGGACAGGGCGAACTATGGCTACACCTTC	CSANRDRANYGYTF
TRBV5-1	many	TRBJ2-2	TRBD1	TGCGCCAGCAGCTTGAGACAGGGAGTCACCGGGGAGCTGTTTTTT	CASSLRQGVTGELFF
TRBV5-5	many	TRBJ1-5	TRBD1	TGTGCCAGCAGCTTGGTCCCCGGGACAGGGAATCAGCCCCAGCATTTT	CASSLVPGTGNQPQHF
TRBV11-2	many	TRBJ1-2	NA	TGTGCCAGCAGCTCCCCAGGGATTTATGGCTACACCTTC	CASSSPGIYGYTF
TRBV6-1	many	TRBJ2-2	NA	TGTGCCAGCAGACCAACAGGACGGAACACCGGGGAGCTGTTTTTT	CASRPTGRNTGELFF
TRBV7-4	many	TRBJ2-7	TRBD1	TGTGCCAGCAGACCCCGGGACAGGGGCTCCTACGAGCAGTACTTC	CASRPRDRGSYEQYF
TRBV30	NA	TRBJ2-1	NA	TGTGCCAACCGTCCCCTCAAGGCAGTCTCGAATGAGCAGTTCTTC	CANRPLKAVSNEQFF
TRBV12-3/TRBV12-4	many	TRBJ2-5	NA	TGTGCCAGCAACTTCGCGGGAGAGACCCAGTACTTC	CASNFAGETQYF
TRBV10-3	many	TRBJ2-5	NA	TGTGCCACCGCTCAAGGCGTGGGTCTACAAGAGACCCAGTACTTC	CATAQGVGLQETQYF
TRBV12-3/TRBV12-4	many	TRBJ1-2	TRBD1	TGTGCCAGCAGTTTAGCCCCGACAGGGGTCTATGGCTACACCTTC	CASSLAPTGVYGYTF
TRBV6-2/TRBV6-3	many	TRBJ2-7	TRBD1	TGTGCCACTCGACAGGGAACGAATGGCGAGCAGTACTTC	CATRQGTNGEQYF
TRBV12-3/TRBV12-4	many	TRBJ2-2	NA	TGTGCCAGCAGTCTCTTCGGCTCCTACCCATTGGAGGACACCGGGGAGCTGTTTTTT	CASSLFGSYPLEDTGELFF
TRBV7-2	many	TRBJ2-7	NA	TGTGCCAGCAGCTTCTCCAGCCGCTCCTACGAGCAGTACTTC	CASSFSSRSYEQYF
TRBV4-3	many	TRBJ2-1	TRBD1	TGCGCCAGCAGCCTGGGGACAGGGAAAAGCTACAATGAGCAGTTCTTC	CASSLGTGKSYNEQFF
TRBV18	many	TRBJ1-1	TRBD1	TGTGCCAGCTCAGCTCGGACAGGGACGAACACTGAAGCTTTCTTT	CASSARTGTNTEAFF
TRBV5-5	many	TRBJ2-1	TRBD2	TGTGCCAGCACCCTACCCCCGGGGGGAATCAATGAGCAGTTCTTC	CASTLPPGGINEQFF
TRBV4-1	many	TRBJ2-2	NA	TGCGCCAGCAGCCAAGATGGGCGGTACACCGGGGAGCTGTTTTTT	CASSQDGRYTGELFF
TRBV20-1	many	TRBJ2-5	TRBD1	TGCAGTGCCCCCGGACAGGGCGGAGAGACCCAGTACTTC	CSAPGQGGETQYF
TRBV30	many	TRBJ1-3	NA	TGTGCCTGCTCGCCCCTGGGGGACACCATATATTTT	CACSPLGDTIYF
TRBV7-7	NA	TRBJ2-5	TRBD2	TGTGCCAGCAGCCGCTTAGGAGCGGGGGACCAAGAGACCCAGTACTTC	CASSRLGAGDQETQYF
TRBV12-3/TRBV12-4	NA	TRBJ2-3	TRBD1	TGTGCCAGCAGTCGCGGGACAGGGGGCACAGATACGCAGTATTTT	CASSRGTGGTDTQYF
TRBV7-3	many	TRBJ2-3	NA	TGTGCCAGCAGCCTCGGCCTGGCGGCCACAGATACGCAGTATTTT	CASSLGLAATDTQYF
TRBV24-1	many	TRBJ2-5	TRBD2	TGTGCCACCAGTGATACCGAGCGGGGGGGCCGGGGGGAGACCCAGTACTTC	CATSDTERGGRGETQYF
TRBV7-9	many	TRBJ1-1	NA	TGTGCCAGCAGCTTAGCGTCGCCAAGGACTGAAGCTTTCTTT	CASSLASPRTEAFF
TRBV5-4	NA	TRBJ2-3	TRBD2	TGTGCCAGCAGCTTGGGGGTAGCGGGCGGCACAGATACGCAGTATTTT	CASSLGVAGGTDTQYF